Presented here are 6 T cell receptor beta chains from one specimen sequenced in a study of human thymus T cells. Assay used: immunoSEQ multiplex PCR; TCRdb lists only in-frame clones, some missing. Here the sample spans about 60,000 clones, 94% being singletons. Input material: blood. The source is a boy under three years old with a congenital heart defect but otherwise immunologically healthy.

The sample holds one count of this clone. The chain links TRBV4-1 to TRBJ1-2, with D possibly being TRBD1 (5 bases). This CDR3 is 16 amino acids long. With 3 bases removed from V and 5 bases from J, the gap between germline ends came to 19 bases. Germline loops: CDR1 MGHRA, CDR2 YSYEKL. CDR3 in amino acids: CASSHGILDGGYGYTF. Written as DNA, the CDR3 is TGCGCCAGCAGCCATGGTATACTGGACGGGGGATATGGCTACACCTTC.

The chain links TRBV9 to TRBJ1-2; D gene unclear. Trimming took off 3 bases at V and 4 bases at J, with 4 bases between the two ends. Germline V gives CDR1 SGDLS, CDR2 YYNGEE. The CDR3 has 11 residues. The CDR3 is CASSGSYGYTF. The CDR3, as DNA: TGTGCCAGCAGCGGCAGCTATGGCTACACCTTC.

This chain joins TRBV19 and TRBJ2-1; TRBD2 aligns across 11 bases. CDR1 and CDR2 from the germline V gene are LNHDA and SQIVND (reference sequence). This CDR3 has 14 residues. V was clipped by 5 bases and J by 4 bases; unmatched bases: 1. The CDR3 spells CASSVAGGYNEQFF. CDR3 nucleotides: TGTGCCAGTAGTGTAGCGGGAGGGTACAATGAGCAGTTCTTC.

This chain joins TRBV6-6 and TRBJ1-3; unclear D gene. V lost 0 bases and J lost 0, with 3 bases in between. The V gene's germline CDR1 is MNHNY and CDR2 SVGAGI (reference sequence). This CDR3 is 14 amino acids long. CDR3 protein: CASSYSGSGNTIYF. CDR3 in DNA: TGTGCCAGCAGTTACTCTGGCTCTGGAAACACCATATATTTT.

The chain has TRBV5-6 and TRBJ2-7; D ambiguous. The V end lost 0 bases, the J end lost 7 bases, and 5 bases lay between the germline ends. CDR1 is SGHDT, CDR2 YYEEEE, per germline. The CDR3 has 11 residues. CDR3 region: CASSLEEEQYF. CDR3 nucleotides: TGTGCCAGCAGCTTGGAAGAAGAGCAGTACTTC.

This chain links TRBV19 with TRBJ1-1; 7 bases match TRBD1. The V and J ends lost 4 bases and 1 base, in that order; junction bases with no gene match: 3. The CDR3 contains 14 residues. The germline V gene has CDR1 LNHDA and CDR2 SQIVND (reference sequence). CDR3 DNA: TGTGCCAGTAGTAGACAGGGCCCGAACACTGAAGCTTTCTTT. This translates into CASSRQGPNTEAFF. Drawing the rest from reference TRBV19 and TRBJ1-1, the complete variable domain is DGGITQSPKYLFRKEGQNVTLSCEQNLNHDAMYWYRQDPGQGLRLIYYSQIVNDFQKGDIAEGYSVSREKKESFPLTVTSAQKNPTAFYLCASSRQGPNTEAFFGQGTRLTVV.